A selection of T cell receptor beta chains follows, all from one sample in a study of sequential checkpoint blockade in melanoma. Some clones are missing from TCRdb's copy, which holds only in-frame ones; the method was immunoSEQ multiplex PCR. Of fewer than 3,500 clones detected, roughly 23% appear once; the ten largest clones hold over 9%. The sample consisted of tumor tissue (inferred from file names), taken from a patient given nivolumab and ipilimumab in sequence. Source of these receptors: a human donor with melanoma. Both conserved end residues are part of each CDR3. A D gene is named only where the DNA matches it firmly. The listing skips clone size in some rows; elsewhere it reads once, few, many or a size class.

D: TRBD2; V: TRBV11-3; J: TRBJ2-7; size: medium-sized; DNA: TGTGCCAGCAGCATGGTGACTAGCGGGGGGGCCTACGAGCAGTACTTC; CDR3: CASSMVTSGGAYEQYF
D: TRBD2; V: TRBV6-8; J: TRBJ2-3; size: few; DNA: TGTGCCAGCAGTGACGAGCGGGGGGGCCCCAATGAAAGGTATTTT; CDR3: CASSDERGGPNERYF
D: TRBD1; V: TRBV6-8; J: TRBJ2-1; size: medium-sized; DNA: TGTGCCAGCAGTAATAGTATGGGACAGTACAATGAGCAGTTCTTC; CDR3: CASSNSMGQYNEQFF
D: -; V: TRBV9; J: TRBJ2-2; size: few; DNA: TGTGCCAGCAGCCCACGGGCTGACACCGGGGAGCTGTTTTTT; CDR3: CASSPRADTGELFF
D: TRBD2; V: TRBV6-8; J: TRBJ2-3; size: -; DNA: TGTGCCAGCAGTGACTCTAGCGGGGGGGCAGATACGCAGTATTTT; CDR3: CASSDSSGGADTQYF
D: -; V: TRBV5-1; J: TRBJ2-3; size: -; DNA: TGCGCCAGCAGCTTGGCTTTTAACCGAGATACGCAGTATTTT; CDR3: CASSLAFNRDTQYF
D: -; V: TRBV6-8; J: TRBJ1-5; size: many; DNA: TGTGCCAGCAGTTTACGGGGGGGGGTAGGGGCGCGCCAGCCCCAGCATTTT; CDR3: CASSLRGGVGARQPQHF
D: TRBD2; V: TRBV11-3; J: TRBJ2-3; size: medium-sized; DNA: TGTGCCAGCAGCTTGGGGGCTAGCGGGCACACAGATACGCAGTATTTT; CDR3: CASSLGASGHTDTQYF
D: TRBD1; V: TRBV5-1; J: TRBJ2-2; size: few; DNA: TGCGCCAGCCGATCCGGACAGGAAAATACCGGGGAGCTGTTTTTT; CDR3: CASRSGQENTGELFF
D: TRBD2; V: TRBV4-1; J: TRBJ2-5; size: -; DNA: TGCGCCAGCAGCCAAACTAGCGGGGGGGCCGGAGAGACCCAGTACTTC; CDR3: CASSQTSGGAGETQYF
D: -; V: TRBV30; J: TRBJ2-3; size: -; DNA: TGTGCCTATACTGGGGGGCTGGGCACAGATACGCAGTATTTT; CDR3: CAYTGGLGTDTQYF
D: TRBD2; V: TRBV30; J: TRBJ2-7; size: -; DNA: TGTGCCTGGAGTGTCGTGGGGGGGTTAAACGAGCAGTACTTC; CDR3: CAWSVVGGLNEQYF
D: TRBD2; V: TRBV9; J: TRBJ2-3; size: few; DNA: TGTGCCAGCAGCTCCCCCTTAGCGGGGGGCCGGGAAGATACGCAGTATTTT; CDR3: CASSSPLAGGREDTQYF
D: TRBD2; V: TRBV29-1; J: TRBJ2-3; size: once; DNA: TGCAGCGTTGAAGATTTGCGGGGGGGCACAGATACGCAGTATTTT; CDR3: CSVEDLRGGTDTQYF
D: -; V: TRBV19; J: TRBJ1-6; size: -; DNA: TGTGCCAGTAAGGACCGGGGGCTTTCCTATAATTCACCCCTCCACTTT; CDR3: CASKDRGLSYNSPLHF
D: -; V: TRBV11-3; J: TRBJ2-5; size: medium-sized; DNA: TGTGCCAGCAGCTTAGAGAACTACAGGGAGGAGACCCAGTACTTC; CDR3: CASSLENYREETQYF